The 8 T cell receptor beta chains presented below share a single source sample, sequenced in a study of pediatric ulcerative colitis. Only in-frame clones appear in the TCRdb table, and some are missing; sequencing was by immunoSEQ multiplex PCR. The table includes about 32,000 clones, roughly 78% detected once. Sequenced input: blood. The origin of the receptors is a boy aged 5-17 years with severe ulcerative colitis.

The chain carries TRBV5-1 and TRBJ1-4; 7 nucleotides agree with TRBD1. Trimming cost V 4 bases and J 4 bases; bases outside gene matches: 7. CDR3 length: 15 residues. Germline CDR1 is SGHRS and CDR2 is YFSETQ. The CDR3 is CASSQTTGRNEKLFF. The CDR3 DNA sequence: TGCGCCAGCAGCCAGACGACAGGGCGTAATGAAAAACTGTTTTTT.

V gene TRBV29-1 combines with J gene TRBJ1-6; 7 bases are shared with TRBD1. The ends lost 4 bases at V and 7 bases at J; junction bases unmatched: 4. This CDR3 has 13 residues. CDR1 SQVTM and CDR2 ANQGSEA come from the germline V gene. As DNA, the CDR3 is TGCAGCGTTGGATCAGGGGGGAATTCACCCCTCCACTTT. Residues: CSVGSGGNSPLHF.

The chain carries TRBV18 and TRBJ1-4; 7 bases are shared with TRBD1. J gave up 4 bases and V 4 bases, and 15 bases lay outside the gene matches. Germline V gene sequence: CDR1 KGHSH, CDR2 LQKENI. The CDR3 covers 18 residues. The CDR3 coding sequence is TGTGCCAGCTCACACACGGCAGGACCGGGACAGCTTAATGAAAAACTGTTTTTT. Translating gives CASSHTAGPGQLNEKLFF.

The genes are TRBV9 and TRBJ2-5; perhaps D is TRBD1 or TRBD2 (5 bases each). V was trimmed by 2 bases and J by 4 bases, leaving 12 bases between them. This CDR3 has 14 residues. From germline, CDR1 is SGDLS and CDR2 YYNGEE. The CDR3 region has the DNA TGTGCCAGCAGCGTGGGGACCCTCGGAGAGACCCAGTACTTC. Protein sequence: CASSVGTLGETQYF.

The CDR3 loop reads CASSLTGVISYEQYF. The DNA of the CDR3 is TGTGCCAGCAGTTTAACAGGGGTCATCAGTTACGAGCAGTACTTC. V and J are TRBV7-2 and TRBJ2-7; 7 nucleotides align to TRBD1. Germline CDR1 SGHTA, CDR2 FQGNSA. CDR3 length equals 15 residues. J was trimmed by 4 bases and V by 6 bases; bases with no gene match: 12.

The chain links TRBV18 to TRBJ2-2; D gene ambiguous. Germline CDR1 and CDR2: KGHSH and LQKENI. CDR3 length equals 14 residues. The V gene lost 6 bases and the J gene lost 2 bases, with 10 bases spanning the gap. This CDR3 reads CASSRQENTGELFF. The DNA of the CDR3 is TGTGCCAGCTCTCGACAAGAAAACACCGGGGAGCTGTTTTTT. Full variable domain (outside the CDR3, taken from reference TRBV18 and TRBJ2-2): NAGVMQNPRHLVRRRGQEARLRCSPMKGHSHVYWYRQLPEEGLKFMVYLQKENIIDESGMPKERFSAEFPKEGPSILRIQQVVRGDSAAYFCASSRQENTGELFFGEGSRLTVL.

This chain uses TRBV5-1 with TRBJ2-3, with TRBD2 matching over 11 bases. J gave up 1 base and V 0 bases, and 1 base lay outside the gene matches. The CDR3 totals 16 residues. Germline CDR1 reads SGHRS; CDR2 reads YFSETQ. The CDR3 protein is CASSLAGLAGTDTQYF. The CDR3 bases are TGCGCCAGCAGCTTGGCGGGACTAGCGGGCACAGATACGCAGTATTTT.

The chain joins TRBV29-1 to TRBJ2-5, with D perhaps TRBD2 (5 bases). The CDR3 totals 12 residues. The V gene lost 6 bases and the J gene lost 5 bases, with 13 bases spanning the gap. The V gene's germline CDR1 is SQVTM and CDR2 ANQGSEA. The CDR3 region has the DNA TGCAGCGTAGGTCACGGGAAGGAGACCCAGTACTTC. Translated: CSVGHGKETQYF.